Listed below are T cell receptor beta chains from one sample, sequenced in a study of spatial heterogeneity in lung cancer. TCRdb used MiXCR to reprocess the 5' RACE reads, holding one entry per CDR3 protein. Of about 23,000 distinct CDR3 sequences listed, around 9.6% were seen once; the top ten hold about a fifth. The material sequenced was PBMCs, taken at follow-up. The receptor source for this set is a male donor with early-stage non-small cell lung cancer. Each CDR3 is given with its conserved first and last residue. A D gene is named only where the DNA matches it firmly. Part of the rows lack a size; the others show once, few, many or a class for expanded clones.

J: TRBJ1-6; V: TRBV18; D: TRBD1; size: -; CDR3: CASSPGTGAESPLHF; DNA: TGTGCCAGCTCACCGGGGACAGGGGCCGAATCACCCCTCCACTTT
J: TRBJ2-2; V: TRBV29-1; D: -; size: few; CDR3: CSVAAGVTGELFF; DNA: TGCAGCGTTGCGGCAGGGGTAACCGGGGAGCTGTTTTTT
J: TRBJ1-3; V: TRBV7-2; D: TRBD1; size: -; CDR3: CASSSGRGRGNTIYF; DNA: TGTGCCAGCAGCTCGGGGAGGGGGCGAGGAAACACCATATATTTT
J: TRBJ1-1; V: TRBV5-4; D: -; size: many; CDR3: CASSLVRETEAFF; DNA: TGTGCCAGCAGCTTGGTCAGGGAAACTGAAGCTTTCTTT
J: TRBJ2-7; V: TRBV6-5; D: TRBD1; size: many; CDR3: CASSSPGQGRSYEQYF; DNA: TGTGCCAGCAGCTCACCAGGACAGGGCCGCTCCTACGAGCAGTACTTC
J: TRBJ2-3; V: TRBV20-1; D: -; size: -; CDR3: CSAGIRGGTDTQYF; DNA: TGCAGTGCTGGAATCAGGGGCGGCACAGATACGCAGTATTTT
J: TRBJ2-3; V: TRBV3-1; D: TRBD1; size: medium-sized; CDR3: CASSLKPGQYFSSTDTQYF; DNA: TGTGCCAGCAGCCTAAAGCCGGGACAGTATTTCTCTAGCACAGATACGCAGTATTTT
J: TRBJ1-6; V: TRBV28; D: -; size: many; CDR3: CASSLEGINSPLHF; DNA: TGTGCCAGCAGTTTAGAAGGGATCAATTCACCCCTCCACTTT
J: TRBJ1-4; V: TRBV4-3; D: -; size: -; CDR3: CASSQEGTGNEKLFF; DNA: TGCGCCAGCAGCCAAGAGGGGACGGGAAATGAAAAACTGTTTTTT
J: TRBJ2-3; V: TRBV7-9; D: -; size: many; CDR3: CASSLITDTQYF; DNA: TGTGCCAGCAGCTTAATCACAGATACGCAGTATTTT
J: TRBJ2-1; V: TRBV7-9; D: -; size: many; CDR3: CASSLSPQEQFF; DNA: TGTGCCAGCAGCTTATCCCCGCAGGAGCAGTTCTTC
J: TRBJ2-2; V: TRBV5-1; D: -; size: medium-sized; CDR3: CASKYDPANTGELFF; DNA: TGCGCCAGCAAATATGATCCCGCGAACACCGGGGAGCTGTTTTTT
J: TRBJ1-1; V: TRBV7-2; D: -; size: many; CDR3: CASSLAQGTEAFF; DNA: TGTGCCAGCAGCTTAGCGCAGGGGACTGAAGCTTTCTTT
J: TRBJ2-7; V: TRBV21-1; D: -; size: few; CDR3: CASSKKWAVYEQYF; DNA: TGTGCCAGCAGCAAAAAGTGGGCCGTCTACGAGCAGTACTTC
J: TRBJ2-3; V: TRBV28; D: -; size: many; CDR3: CASSLLAGFGTDTQYF; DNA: TGTGCCAGCAGTTTATTAGCCGGCTTTGGTACAGATACGCAGTATTTT
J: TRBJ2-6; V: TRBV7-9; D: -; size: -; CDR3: CASSLPDSGANVLTF; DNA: TGTGCCAGCAGCTTACCAGACTCTGGGGCCAACGTCCTGACTTTC
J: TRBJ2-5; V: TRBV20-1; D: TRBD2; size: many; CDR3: CSARDAGGKTQYF; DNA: TGCAGTGCTAGAGATGCGGGGGGAAAGACCCAGTACTTC
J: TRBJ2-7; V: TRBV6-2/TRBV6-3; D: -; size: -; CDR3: CASTARDGSSYEQYF; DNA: TGTGCCAGCACCGCCAGAGACGGAAGCTCCTACGAGCAGTACTTC
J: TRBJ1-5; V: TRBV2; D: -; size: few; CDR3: CASKGAGQPQHF; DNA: TGTGCCAGCAAAGGGGCGGGTCAGCCCCAGCATTTT
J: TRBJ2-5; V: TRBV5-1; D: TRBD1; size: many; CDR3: CASSFLPQGAETQYF; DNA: TGCGCCAGCAGCTTCCTTCCGCAGGGGGCCGAGACCCAGTACTTC
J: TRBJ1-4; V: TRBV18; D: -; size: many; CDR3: CASSGNEKLFF; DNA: TGTGCCAGCTCCGGTAATGAAAAACTGTTTTTT
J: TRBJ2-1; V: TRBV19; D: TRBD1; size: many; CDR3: CASSIPDRVYNEQFF; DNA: TGTGCCAGTAGTATCCCGGACAGGGTATACAATGAGCAGTTCTTC
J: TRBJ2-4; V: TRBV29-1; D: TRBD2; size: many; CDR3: CSVEGTSGGTDIQYF; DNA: TGCAGCGTTGAAGGGACTAGCGGGGGAACGGACATTCAGTACTTC